This entry describes one T cell receptor (beta chain). Primers included in the PCR were 60 Vbeta and 13 Jbeta primers. Sequencing used immunoSEQ multiplex PCR; TCRdb keeps in-frame clones, though not all of them. The sample includes 95,000 or so clones, roughly two thirds of them seen just once. These data belong to a study of cytomegalovirus exposure and HLA in healthy donors. Each of the donors was a healthy bone marrow donor. This TCR was recovered from a woman aged 45 to 65 in good health and CMV-seropositive. Sequenced: PBMCs.

The CDR3 is CASSEIQGKAPEAFF. CDR3 nucleotide sequence: TGTGCCAGCAGTGAAATACAGGGGAAGGCGCCTGAAGCTTTCTTT. The chain recombines TRBV6-1 with TRBJ1-1, with 7 bases identical to TRBD1. J was trimmed by 6 bases and V by 2 bases; bases with no gene match: 9. CDR3 length: 15 amino acids. Germline V gene sequence: CDR1 MNHNS, CDR2 SASEGT.